What follows is one T cell receptor beta chain and its context. Its target antigen remains unknown. No much larger clone is present one base from it, and per-base qualities are unavailable. The meaning of the sample's time point label: baseline before first vaccination. Vaccinee samples came from UK trials COV001 and COV002, including a single-blind randomized controlled phase 2/3 trial of AZD1222 (ChAdOx1 nCoV-19) in healthy adults. For TCRbeta chain sequencing, PBMC samples were collected from trial participants at day 0 and at day 28 after the second dose. The source of the sample is a study of T cell responses to AZD1222 COVID-19 vaccine (dated by TCRdb to the early 2020s). For the wider study: Because spike-specific TCR depth and breadth did not differ between the two schedules, AZD1222 recipients who got a second dose at roughly 4 weeks were pooled with those who got a second dose at roughly 12 weeks. Trial participants were enrolled into age subgroups of 18-55, 56-69 and 70-plus years, which contained about 160, 30 and 59 TCR-sequenced participants, respectively. A total of 233 trial participants underwent TCR sequencing, of whom about 210 received two doses of AZD1222 and some 25 received two doses of the MenACWY control vaccine.

The CDR3 regions of human TCRbeta chains were subjected to immunosequencing. The study's own analysis went as follows. TCRs in the repertoires were matched against a reference library of SARS-CoV-2-specific TCRs that had been generated with the MIRA antigen-specificity platform. Breadth meant the fraction of unique TCRs that were SARS-CoV-2-associated, whereas depth meant the fraction of total T cells that were SARS-CoV-2-associated. Using the MIRA data, each spike-specific TCR was assigned both to the spike region to which the TCR was reactive and to a CD4 or CD8 class. Log10-transformed breadth and depth values were compared by one-way ANOVA with Sidak's multiple comparisons tests. Imported from immuneACCESS, the table was reduced by TCRdb to in-frame sequences with V and J called. These copies leave out some clones; in studies compared against another copy, an unresolved V gene accounts for under half, and the cause of the remainder is not known. V and J calls and clone size are those listed in that table; D and trimming were worked out from the DNA. The sample contains 120,000 or so clones, more than 70% of them found a single time. The top ten hold under 11% of the sample.

Study-wide conclusions, independent of this receptor: The vaccine-associated CD4 TCRs covered the entire spike protein, and the dominant responses fell in regions 160-218 and 743-854. Only 5 to 7 AZD1222 recipients were SARS-CoV-2 seropositive at baseline, limiting conclusions about previously exposed vaccinees. Nearly half of unique spike-specific TCRs reportedly recognized epitopes outside regions mutated in the B.1.351 and B.1.1.7 variants. Participants were mostly white British, with more females than males. The authors suggested clonal diversity may have been underestimated. Because no day 14 peak-response samples were available, repertoires were characterized only after the peak T cell response. A significant rise in spike-specific TCR breadth and depth was observed after two AZD1222 doses relative to day 0 and relative to MenACWY recipients. In the small 56-69-year group, the increase in depth fell short of significance, most likely because of low power.

Sequencing used peripheral blood, obtained on day 0 of AZD1222 vaccination. This clonotype was sampled from an adult in good health.

The sequenced DNA is TGCGCCAGCAACCTTCAACCTAACAATGAGCAGTTCTTC. This gives the protein CASNLQPNNEQFF. The sequence is built from TRBV5-1 and TRBJ2-1; confidence is insufficient to name the D gene. V is cut by 6 bases and J by 5 bases, and the space between the germline ends is 12 bases. From the cysteine up to the phenylalanine, the CDR3 has a length of 13 residues. Solely the CDR3 DNA is kept, with 39 bases framed from the first base. For CDR1 and CDR2, the germline V gene lists SGHRS and YFSETQ.